Listed below are T cell receptor beta chains from one sample, sequenced in a study of T cells in Graves' hyperthyroidism and ophthalmopathy. TCRdb re-analysed the multiplex PCR reads in MiXCR, keeping a single row per CDR3 protein. The table shows a few hundred thousand distinct CDR3 sequences, with around 13% occurring only once. The specimen sequenced was blood. These receptors were obtained from a woman aged 25 to 39 with Graves' hyperthyroidism that later progressed to Graves' ophthalmopathy. Each CDR3 is given with its conserved first and last residue. D genes are given only for firm matches. Size tells how often a clone was seen (once, few, many) or the class of an expanded clone, and some rows leave it out.

TRBJ2-7 | 14 | - | many | TRBV2 | TGTGCCAGCAGTGTGGAACGGAGCTCCTACGAGCAGTACTTC | CASSVERSSYEQYF
TRBJ1-2 | 14 | - | many | TRBV6-1 | TGTGCCAGCAGTGATGGACCCGTCCCATATGGCTACACCTTC | CASSDGPVPYGYTF
TRBJ2-7 | 14 | - | - | TRBV25-1 | TGTGCCAGCGTCAGGGGTGCGTGGCCCTACGAGCAGTACTTC | CASVRGAWPYEQYF
TRBJ2-7 | 16 | - | few | TRBV30 | TGTGCCTGGAGTGTAACGTGGGGACGCTCCGTGGACGAGCAGTACTTC | CAWSVTWGRSVDEQYF
TRBJ2-3 | 15 | - | many | TRBV2 | TGTGCCAGCAGTGACCAGGGGACGGGCACAGATACGCAGTATTTT | CASSDQGTGTDTQYF
TRBJ2-7 | 14 | - | - | TRBV6-1 | TGTGCCAGCAGGGAGCCGGACAGAGCCTACGAGCAGTACTTC | CASREPDRAYEQYF
TRBJ2-7 | 16 | - | many | TRBV7-9 | TGTGCCAGCAGCTTATACAGCCGAGACCTCACCTACGAGCAGTACTTC | CASSLYSRDLTYEQYF
TRBJ1-2 | 15 | - | - | TRBV4-3 | TGCGCCAGCAGCCAAGAGGGACTGAGTGGCAGTGGCTACACCTTC | CASSQEGLSGSGYTF
TRBJ1-1 | 15 | - | many | TRBV12-3/TRBV12-4 | TGTGCCAGCATTTGGGGCCTATCGGGGAACACTGAAGCTTTCTTT | CASIWGLSGNTEAFF
TRBJ1-1 | 14 | - | - | TRBV30 | TGTGCCTGGAGTCGTGGACAAAAGAACACTGAAGCTTTCTTT | CAWSRGQKNTEAFF
TRBJ2-1 | 15 | TRBD2 | few | TRBV9 | TGTGCCAGCAGCCCAACTAGCGGGAACGACAATGGGCAGTTCTTC | CASSPTSGNDNGQFF
TRBJ2-5 | 15 | - | many | TRBV28 | TGTGCCAGCAGCTTGGGGGGCGGGGTGCAAGAGACCCAGTACTTC | CASSLGGGVQETQYF
TRBJ1-5 | 15 | - | many | TRBV7-8 | TGTGCCAGCAGCTTACCCTCCCACAGCGATCAGCCCCAGCATTTT | CASSLPSHSDQPQHF
TRBJ2-7 | 15 | TRBD2 | - | TRBV18 | TGTGCCAGCTCACCACCGGGGCTAGCGGGACACGAGCAGTACTTC | CASSPPGLAGHEQYF